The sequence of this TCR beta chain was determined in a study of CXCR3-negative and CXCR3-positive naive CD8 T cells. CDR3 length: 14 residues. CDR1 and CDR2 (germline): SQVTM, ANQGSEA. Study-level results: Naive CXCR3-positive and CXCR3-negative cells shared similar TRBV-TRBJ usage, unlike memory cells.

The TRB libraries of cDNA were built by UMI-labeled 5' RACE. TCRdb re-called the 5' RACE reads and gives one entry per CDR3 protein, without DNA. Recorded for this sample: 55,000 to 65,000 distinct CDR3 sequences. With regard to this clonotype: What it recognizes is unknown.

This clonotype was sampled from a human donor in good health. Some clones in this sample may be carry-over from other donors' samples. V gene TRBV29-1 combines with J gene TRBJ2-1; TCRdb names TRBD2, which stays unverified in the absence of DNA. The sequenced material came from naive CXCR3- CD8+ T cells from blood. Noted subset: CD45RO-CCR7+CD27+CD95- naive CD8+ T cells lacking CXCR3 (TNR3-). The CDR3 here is CSVADSYSYNEQFF.